This T cell receptor (beta chain) was retrieved from a study of cytomegalovirus exposure and HLA in healthy donors. Turning to this clone: Its antigen remains unidentified.

Primers included in the PCR were 60 Vbeta and 13 Jbeta primers. The protocol was immunoSEQ multiplex PCR, while the TCRdb copy is restricted to in-frame clones and leaves out a portion. This sample yields some 110,000 clones, of which 70% to 80% are seen a single time; more than 1.5% belongs to the top ten. Per germline, CDR1 MGHDK and CDR2 SYGVNS. The CDR3 runs to 12 residues. Between the trimmed V and J ends, which lost 8 bases and 8 bases, there was a span of 10 bases. The study's findings and limits: Researchers reported from a later analysis that most CMV-associated TCR beta chains appeared HLA-restricted.

The chain couples TRBV25-1 to TRBJ1-6; maybe TRBD1 (5 bases). Sequenced material: PBMCs. This receptor was obtained from a woman aged 18-29 years in good health and CMV-seronegative. The CDR3 reads CASGGFHSPLHF. In DNA form, the CDR3 reads TGTGCCAGCGGGGGGTTCCATTCACCCCTCCACTTT.